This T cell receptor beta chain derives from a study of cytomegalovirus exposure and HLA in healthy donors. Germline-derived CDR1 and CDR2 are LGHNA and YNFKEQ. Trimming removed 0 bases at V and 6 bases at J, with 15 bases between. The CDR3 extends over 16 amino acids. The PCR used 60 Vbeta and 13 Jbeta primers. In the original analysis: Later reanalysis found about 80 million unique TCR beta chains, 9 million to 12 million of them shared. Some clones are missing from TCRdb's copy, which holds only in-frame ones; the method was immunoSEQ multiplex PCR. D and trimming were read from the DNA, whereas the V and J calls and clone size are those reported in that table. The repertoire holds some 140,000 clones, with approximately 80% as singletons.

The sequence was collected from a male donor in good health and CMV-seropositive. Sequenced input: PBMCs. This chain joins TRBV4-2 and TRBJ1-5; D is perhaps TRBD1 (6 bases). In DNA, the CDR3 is TGTGCCAGCAGCCAAGAGCAGGGGCAAGGGGTTCAGCCCCAGCATTTT. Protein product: CASSQEQGQGVQPQHF.